This TCR beta chain came from a study of control samples from healthy donors and cancer patients. In germline, CDR1 is MNHNY, CDR2 SVGAGI (reference sequence). V lost 5 bases, J lost 1 base, and 16 bases lay in between. This CDR3 is 16 amino acids long. Clones were sequenced by immunoSEQ multiplex PCR, and TCRdb holds only the in-frame ones, with some missing. Here the sample spans 100,000 to 150,000 clones, approximately 89% being singletons. The receptor was derived from a man in his forties or fifties with head and neck cancer. The J gene is TRBJ2-3, the V gene TRBV6-6; a possible D gene is TRBD1 (5 bases). The specimen sequenced was PBMCs. The CDR3 sequence is CASSRPLLQGTDTQYF. The CDR3 nucleotides read TGTGCCAGCAGTCGCCCGCTATTACAGGGCACAGATACGCAGTATTTT.